Shown below are 14 T cell receptor beta chains from a single sample sequenced in a study of T cell repertoires in cytomegalovirus infection (dated by TCRdb to the late 2010s). The sample was run on an Illumina HiSeq 1500. Clones were called with MiXCR by TCRdb after fastp trimmed the public reads at Q25, and only in-frame beta chains were retained. Identical CDR3 proteins give one entry, which carries the most common genes and DNA. The sample data list roughly 250,000 distinct CDR3 sequences, and roughly 22% of these were observed just once. Together, the top ten hold 15% to 20% of the sample. Sequenced input: CD8+ T cells from PBMCs. These receptors originate from a human donor in good health (CMV status not recorded). Some clones in this sample may be carry-over from other donors' samples.

This clonotype was counted between two and nine times. The genes are TRBV19 and TRBJ2-7, with TRBD2 as a possible D gene (6 bases). The CDR3 runs to 14 residues. Germline V gene data show CDR1 as LNHDA and CDR2 as SQIVND (reference sequence). V lost 5 bases to trimming and J lost 3 bases, with 14 bases between them. The CDR3 bases are TGTGCCAGTAGTTCTGGGACTCCTATCTACGAGCAGTACTTC. Its protein is CASSSGTPIYEQYF.

This clonotype turned up a few times. V and J are TRBV7-4 and TRBJ2-2; the D gene is possibly TRBD2 (5 bases). The CDR3 is 17 residues long. The V gene's germline CDR1 is SGHVT and CDR2 SQSDAQ. V was clipped by 1 base and J by 4 bases, with 16 bases between them. In nucleotides, the CDR3 is TGTGCCAGCAGCTTAGGCCCTAGCCAGCCCTTCACCGGGGAGCTGTTTTTT. Translation gives CASSLGPSQPFTGELFF.

This clonotype was counted at least ten times. The gene calls are TRBV12-5 and TRBJ2-7; unclear D gene. V lost 6 bases and J lost 4, with 7 bases in between. Per germline, CDR1 LGHNT and CDR2 FRNRAP. The CDR3 contains 11 residues. The CDR3 nucleotides read TGTGCTAGTGGCCAAATATACGAGCAGTACTTC. Translated: CASGQIYEQYF.

This clonotype was found many times. The rearrangement links TRBV5-5 to TRBJ2-2; no clear D. The germline CDR1 and CDR2 sequences are SGHKS and YYEKEE (reference sequence). This CDR3 comprises 13 residues. Trimming took 4 bases from V and 7 from J, leaving 11 bases between them. This CDR3 is CASSVWTGGELFF. The CDR3 nucleotides are TGTGCCAGCAGCGTTTGGACGGGCGGGGAGCTGTTTTTT.

The chain links TRBV29-1 to TRBJ2-3; TRBD2 matches at 9 bases. The CDR3 runs to 13 residues. Germline trimming cut 6 bases from V and 3 bases from J; bases unmatched to any gene: 4. Germline V gives CDR1 SQVTM, CDR2 ANQGSEA. Here the CDR3 DNA reads TGCAGCGTCCCTAGCGGGGCTACAGATACGCAGTATTTT. It encodes CSVPSGATDTQYF.

This clonotype has just a few counts. The gene calls are TRBV28 and TRBJ2-7; 9 positions match TRBD1. J was trimmed by 5 bases and V by 3 bases; bases with no gene match: 8. Germline CDR1 and CDR2: MDHEN and SYDVKM. This CDR3 comprises 15 residues. The CDR3 nucleotides are TGTGCCAGCAGTTTGATCCGGGACAGGGACCACGAGCAGTACTTC. Translating gives CASSLIRDRDHEQYF.

This clonotype turned up a few times. V usage is TRBV7-9 and J usage is TRBJ2-5; D remains unclear. Trimming shortened V by 5 bases and J by 5 bases, and 18 bases separated the two germline ends. The CDR3 consists of 15 residues. Germline CDR1 and CDR2: SEHNR and FQNEAQ (reference sequence). CDR3 bases: TGTGCCAGCAGCCTACCTTGGACCGCGCAGGAGACCCAGTACTTC. Its translation is CASSLPWTAQETQYF.

Ten or more counts support this clonotype. This rearrangement joins TRBV12-3 or TRBV12-4 to TRBJ2-3; D might be TRBD1 (6 bases). V lost 5 bases, J lost 0 bases, and 15 bases lay in between. This CDR3 region has 16 residues. CDR3 residues: CASSVDRTSSTDTQYF. Here the CDR3 DNA reads TGTGCCAGCAGTGTCGACAGGACTTCTAGCACAGATACGCAGTATTTT.

As concerns this clonotype: This may arise from a read error, as a much more abundant clone is one base away. The chain employs TRBV11-2 and TRBJ2-5, with TRBD2 identical over 8 bases. Germline-derived CDR1 and CDR2 are SGHAT and FQNNGV. The CDR3 is 17 residues long. Here the CDR3 DNA reads TGTGCCGGCAGCTTAGTTTTCGGGGGGGCTGCCCAAGAGACCCAGTACTTC. Translating gives CAGSLVFGGAAQETQYF.

Comment on this clonotype: The junction and the germline gene differ at one end; a read error may be behind it. The chain joins TRBV7-2 to TRBJ2-7; weak D call: TRBD1 (5 bases). This CDR3 has 14 residues. Germline V gene data show CDR1 as SGHTA and CDR2 as FQGNSA. The CDR3 region is CVSSLIGADFEQYF. Here the CDR3 DNA reads TGTGTCAGCAGCCTAATAGGGGCAGACTTCGAGCAGTACTTC. Variable domain in full (rest from reference TRBV7-2 and TRBJ2-7): GAGVSQSPSNKVTEKGKDVELRCDPISGHTALYWYRQSLGQGLEFLIYFQGNSAPDKSGLPSDRFSAERTGGSVSTLTIQRTQQEDSAVYLCVSSLIGADFEQYFGPGTRLTVT.

This chain links TRBV29-1 with TRBJ2-7; D perhaps matches TRBD1 (6 bases). The CDR3 runs to 15 residues. V shed 3 bases and J shed 2 bases, with 17 bases lying between them. Per germline, CDR1 SQVTM and CDR2 ANQGSEA. CDR3 nucleotide sequence: TGCAGCGTTGATGGGTTGTCAGGGGAAACCTACGAGCAGTACTTC. Amino acids: CSVDGLSGETYEQYF.

This clonotype was detected a few times. The J gene is TRBJ2-2, the V gene TRBV7-9; weak D call: TRBD1 (5 bases). This CDR3 is 16 amino acids long. Germline V lookup: CDR1 SEHNR, CDR2 FQNEAQ (reference sequence). Trimming pared 1 base from V and 4 bases from J, leaving 13 bases between. This chain's CDR3 is CASSLGWTQATGELFF. DNA of the CDR3: TGTGCCAGCAGCTTAGGCTGGACACAAGCCACCGGGGAGCTGTTTTTT.

Many counts were recorded for this clonotype. J is TRBJ1-3 and V is TRBV7-2; D is undetermined. V shed 4 bases and J shed 3 bases, with 7 bases lying between them. The CDR3 totals 13 residues. Germline V gene sequence: CDR1 SGHTA, CDR2 FQGNSA. DNA for the CDR3: TGTGCCAGCAGCTCCCTAGTTGGAAACACCATATATTTT. The encoded protein is CASSSLVGNTIYF.

This clonotype appeared many times. The V gene is TRBV9, the J gene TRBJ2-3; D unresolved. Per the germline V gene, CDR1 is SGDLS and CDR2 is YYNGEE. This CDR3 has 12 amino acids. Between the trimmed V and J ends, which lost 3 bases and 2 bases, there was a span of 4 bases. The chain's CDR3 is CASSGDTDTQYF. CDR3 DNA sequence: TGTGCCAGCAGCGGCGACACAGATACGCAGTATTTT.